One and the same sample provided the 23 T cell receptor beta chains below, sequenced in a study of blood T cell repertoires in COVID-19. Assay used: immunoSEQ multiplex PCR; TCRdb lists only in-frame clones, some missing. The data contain 120,000 to 150,000 clones, about 83% of them singletons. Input material: PBMCs or T cells enriched from blood (not recorded which). These TCRs come from a woman aged 50 to 60 who had been exposed to COVID-19.

This sequence joins TRBV24-1 and TRBJ1-1; D call uncertain. Germline V gives CDR1 KGHDR, CDR2 SFDVKD. The CDR3 has 12 residues. The V end was cut by 3 bases, the J end by 8 bases, with 9 bases between. CDR3 DNA: TGTGCCACCAGTGATGTGGGCGGGGAAGCTTTCTTT. This translates into CATSDVGGEAFF.

V is TRBV5-1 and J is TRBJ1-2; 12 bases line up with TRBD1. The CDR3 has 16 amino acids. Losses at the gene ends were 0 bases for V and 8 bases for J; bases not matched to a gene: 8. From germline, CDR1 is SGHRS and CDR2 YFSETQ. CDR3 loop: CASSLAGTGGSVGYTF. CDR3 nucleotide sequence: TGCGCCAGCAGCTTGGCCGGGACAGGGGGCTCGGTGGGCTACACCTTC.

This clone was counted only a few times. The gene calls are TRBV9 and TRBJ2-1; TRBD1 matches 9 bases. With V trimmed by 2 bases and J by 5 bases, 8 bases remained unmatched. The CDR3 loop spans 16 amino acids. CDR1 is SGDLS, CDR2 YYNGEE, per germline. CDR3 coding DNA: TGTGCCAGCAGCGTCACCGGGACAGGGCAGCACAATGAGCAGTTCTTC. Translating it yields CASSVTGTGQHNEQFF.

The chain combines TRBV20-1 with TRBJ1-5, with 9 nucleotides matching TRBD1. The CDR3 contains 14 residues. CDR1 is DFQATT, CDR2 SNEGSKA, per germline (reference sequence). With V trimmed by 3 bases and J by 5 bases, 5 bases remained unmatched. The CDR3 nucleotides are TGCAGTGCTAGTAAGGGACAGGGTGATCAGCCCCAGCATTTT. Translated: CSASKGQGDQPQHF.

This clone was seen a single time. This chain uses TRBV7-2 with TRBJ2-2; D is possibly TRBD2 (5 bases). CDR1 SGHTA and CDR2 FQGNSA come from the germline V gene. Trimming removed 0 bases at V and 6 bases at J, with 8 bases between. The length of the CDR3 is 14 residues. The CDR3 nucleotides read TGTGCCAGCAGCTTAGCGGCGAGGGCCGGGGAGCTGTTTTTT. It translates to CASSLAARAGELFF.

The chain has TRBV11-2 and TRBJ2-1; maybe TRBD1 (6 bases). CDR3 size: 14 residues. The V gene's germline CDR1 is SGHAT and CDR2 FQNNGV. Trimming took 5 bases from V and 8 from J, leaving 16 bases between them. CDR3 residues: CASSRIRGRDEQFF. The DNA of the CDR3 is TGTGCCAGCAGCCGAATCAGGGGCCGGGATGAGCAGTTCTTC.

The chain joins TRBV19 to TRBJ1-4, with D maybe TRBD1 (5 bases). CDR3 size: 15 residues. Trimming shortened V by 1 base and J by 13 bases, and 19 bases separated the two germline ends. Germline V gives CDR1 LNHDA, CDR2 SQIVND (reference sequence). In DNA form, the CDR3 reads TGTGCCAGTAGTATAGGGGCCAGGGCAAATGAAGGACTGTTTTTT. Protein product: CASSIGARANEGLFF.

The chain uses TRBV7-9 and TRBJ2-2; D not certain. This CDR3 has 12 residues. Trimming cost V 4 bases and J 4 bases, with 4 bases left between them. CDR1 is SEHNR and CDR2 is FQNEAQ in the germline V gene (reference sequence). CDR3 loop: CASSWSTGELFF. CDR3 in DNA: TGTGCCAGCAGCTGGAGCACCGGGGAGCTGTTTTTT.

This rearrangement joins TRBV7-3 to TRBJ1-2, with 7 bases that match TRBD1. V was pared by 5 bases and J by 4 bases, with 10 bases of the junction left unmatched. Per the germline V gene, CDR1 is SGHTA and CDR2 is FQGTGA. This CDR3 spans 15 amino acids. CDR3: CASSPEGARGYGYTF. CDR3 nucleotide sequence: TGTGCCAGCAGCCCCGAGGGGGCGCGCGGCTATGGCTACACCTTC.

The count of this clone is one. The rearrangement links TRBV6-5 to TRBJ2-4, with 7 bases identical to TRBD1. CDR3 length: 14 residues. V shed 6 bases, J shed 7 bases, and the junction held 9 bases outside the gene matches. Germline-derived CDR1 and CDR2 are MNHEY and SVGAGI. CDR3 DNA sequence: TGTGCCAGCAGACTCGACAGGGTGCTGAACATTCAGTACTTC. Translation gives CASRLDRVLNIQYF.

V and J are TRBV27 and TRBJ2-2; maybe TRBD2 (6 bases). CDR3 length equals 15 residues. Germline V lookup: CDR1 MNHEY, CDR2 SMNVEV (reference sequence). V lost 3 bases and J lost 6, with 14 bases in between. This chain's CDR3 is CASSLTSHISGELFF. The CDR3, as DNA: TGTGCCAGCAGTTTGACTAGTCATATCTCCGGGGAGCTGTTTTTT.

This clone was seen a few times. The rearrangement links TRBV19 to TRBJ1-5; TRBD1 agrees at 7 bases. Trimming took 3 bases from V and 0 from J; bases not matched to a gene: 2. The CDR3 is 15 amino acids. The germline V gene encodes CDR1 LNHDA and CDR2 SQIVND (reference sequence). The CDR3 reads CASSIQGVSNQPQHF. CDR3 DNA sequence: TGTGCCAGTAGTATTCAGGGGGTTAGCAATCAGCCCCAGCATTTT. The full variable domain, its missing parts supplied by reference TRBV19 and TRBJ1-5, is DGGITQSPKYLFRKEGQNVTLSCEQNLNHDAMYWYRQDPGQGLRLIYYSQIVNDFQKGDIAEGYSVSREKKESFPLTVTSAQKNPTAFYLCASSIQGVSNQPQHFGDGTRLSIL.

CDR3 sequence: CASSMQGPGAEAFF. The DNA for the CDR3 is TGTGCCAGTAGTATGCAGGGGCCCGGGGCTGAAGCTTTCTTT. The V call is TRBV19, the J call TRBJ1-1; tentative D call: TRBD1 (6 bases). Germline V CDR1 and CDR2: LNHDA, SQIVND (reference sequence). Trimming removed 3 bases from V and 6 bases from J, with 14 bases in between. The CDR3 is made up of 14 amino acids. The entire variable domain, with the rest obtained from reference TRBV19 and TRBJ1-1, is as follows: DGGITQSPKYLFRKEGQNVTLSCEQNLNHDAMYWYRQDPGQGLRLIYYSQIVNDFQKGDIAEGYSVSREKKESFPLTVTSAQKNPTAFYLCASSMQGPGAEAFFGQGTRLTVV.

This clone was seen a single time. This chain joins TRBV27 and TRBJ2-1; 9 positions match TRBD2. J was trimmed by 5 bases and V by 4 bases; bases with no gene match: 9. CDR3 size: 16 residues. Germline CDR1 is MNHEY and CDR2 is SMNVEV (reference sequence). CDR3 loop: CASSSHLTSGDNEQFF. CDR3 DNA sequence: TGTGCCAGCAGTTCTCACCTGACTAGCGGCGACAATGAGCAGTTCTTC.

The chain uses TRBV4-1 and TRBJ2-5; no clear D gene. This CDR3 spans 14 amino acids. Trimming stripped 1 base from V and 1 base from J, with 7 bases between. Germline assignment: CDR1 MGHRA and CDR2 YSYEKL. CDR3 nucleotides: TGCGCCAGCAGCCAAGGTTGGGCCCAAGAGACCCAGTACTTC. It codes for CASSQGWAQETQYF.

The chain's CDR3 is CASSRMGLKGQGIQYF. The CDR3 DNA sequence: TGTGCCAGCAGCCGGATGGGATTGAAGGGACAGGGGATTCAGTACTTC. This rearrangement joins TRBV27 to TRBJ2-4; 10 nucleotides match TRBD1. The CDR3 totals 16 residues. Germline CDR1 and CDR2: MNHEY and SMNVEV (reference sequence). V trimming: 6 bases; J trimming: 10 bases; junction bases outside the gene matches: 15.

The CDR3: CASSEDPGITEAFF. The CDR3 DNA follows: TGCGCCAGCAGTGAGGATCCGGGGATAACTGAAGCTTTCTTT. The chain employs TRBV10-1 and TRBJ1-1; D gene uncertain. Germline V gene sequence: CDR1 WNHNN, CDR2 SYGVQD (reference sequence). This CDR3 comprises 14 residues. V was cut by 2 bases and J by 5 bases, with 12 bases left in between.

This chain links TRBV6-5 with TRBJ2-7, with 13 bases lining up with TRBD2. This CDR3 has 12 amino acids. CDR1 is MNHEY, CDR2 SVGAGI, per germline. The CDR3 sequence: CATSGGAYEQYF. The CDR3 DNA is TGTGCAACTAGCGGGGGGGCCTACGAGCAGTACTTC.

The CDR3, as DNA: TGTGCCAGCAGGAACAGGCTCACAGATACGCAGTATTTT. Translated: CASRNRLTDTQYF. J is TRBJ2-3 and V is TRBV9; weak D call: TRBD1 (5 bases). With 5 bases removed from V and 2 bases from J, the gap between germline ends came to 9 bases. CDR1 is SGDLS and CDR2 is YYNGEE in the germline V gene. The CDR3 totals 13 residues.

The V gene is TRBV14, the J gene TRBJ2-2; TRBD2 matches 9 bases. This CDR3 has 17 residues. The germline V gene has CDR1 SGHDN and CDR2 FVKESK. Trimming took 4 bases from V and 1 from J; bases not matched to a gene: 7. The CDR3 sequence: CASSRGRLAVNTGELFF. CDR3 nucleotide sequence: TGTGCCAGCAGCCGAGGTAGACTAGCGGTGAACACCGGGGAGCTGTTTTTT.

The chain is built from TRBV19 and TRBJ1-5; D not certain. Per the germline V gene, CDR1 is LNHDA and CDR2 is SQIVND (reference sequence). This CDR3 is 15 amino acids long. The V end was cut by 7 bases, the J end by 3 bases, with 16 bases between. CDR3 region: CASTEQHSFNQPQHF. Here the CDR3 DNA reads TGTGCCAGTACCGAACAGCATTCTTTCAATCAGCCCCAGCATTTT.

This clone was detected once. The rearrangement joins TRBV7-8 to TRBJ1-2; D gene ambiguous. This CDR3 spans 13 amino acids. Germline CDR1 reads SGHVS; CDR2 reads FQNEAQ. The V end lost 4 bases, the J end lost 8 bases, and 14 bases lay between the germline ends. The CDR3 region has the DNA TGTGCCAGCAGCTCGCGGGCCGGGCGGGGCTACACCTTC. Protein: CASSSRAGRGYTF.

The CDR3 reads CASSLDRWGAFF. The CDR3 DNA sequence: TGTGCCAGCAGCTTGGACAGGTGGGGGGCTTTCTTT. The J gene is TRBJ1-1, the V gene TRBV7-9, with 7 nucleotides matching TRBD1. CDR1 and CDR2 from the germline V gene are SEHNR and FQNEAQ (reference sequence). The ends lost 3 bases at V and 11 bases at J; junction bases unmatched: 6. CDR3 length: 12 residues.